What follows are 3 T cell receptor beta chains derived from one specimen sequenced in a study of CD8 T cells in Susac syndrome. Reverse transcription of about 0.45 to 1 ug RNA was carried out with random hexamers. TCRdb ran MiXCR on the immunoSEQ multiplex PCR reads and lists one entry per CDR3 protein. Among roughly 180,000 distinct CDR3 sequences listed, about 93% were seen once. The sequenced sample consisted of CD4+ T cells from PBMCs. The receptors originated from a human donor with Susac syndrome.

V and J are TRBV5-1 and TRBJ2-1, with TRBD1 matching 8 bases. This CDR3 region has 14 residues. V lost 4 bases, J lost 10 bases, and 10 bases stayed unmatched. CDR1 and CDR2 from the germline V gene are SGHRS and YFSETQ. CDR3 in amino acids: CASSTLDRGEEQFF. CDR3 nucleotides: TGCGCCAGCAGCACCCTCGACAGGGGAGAGGAGCAGTTCTTC.

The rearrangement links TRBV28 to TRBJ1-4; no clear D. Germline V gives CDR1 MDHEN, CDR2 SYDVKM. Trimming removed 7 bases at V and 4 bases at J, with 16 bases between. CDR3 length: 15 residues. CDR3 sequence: CASNKLEGNNEKLFF. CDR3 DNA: TGTGCCAGCAACAAACTTGAGGGAAATAATGAAAAACTGTTTTTT.

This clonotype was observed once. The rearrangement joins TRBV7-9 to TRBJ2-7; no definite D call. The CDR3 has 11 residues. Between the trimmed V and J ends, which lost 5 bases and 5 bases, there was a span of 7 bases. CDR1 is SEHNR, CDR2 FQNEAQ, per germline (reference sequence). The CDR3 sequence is CASSRYNEQYF. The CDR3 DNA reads TGTGCCAGCAGCCGCTATAACGAGCAGTACTTC.